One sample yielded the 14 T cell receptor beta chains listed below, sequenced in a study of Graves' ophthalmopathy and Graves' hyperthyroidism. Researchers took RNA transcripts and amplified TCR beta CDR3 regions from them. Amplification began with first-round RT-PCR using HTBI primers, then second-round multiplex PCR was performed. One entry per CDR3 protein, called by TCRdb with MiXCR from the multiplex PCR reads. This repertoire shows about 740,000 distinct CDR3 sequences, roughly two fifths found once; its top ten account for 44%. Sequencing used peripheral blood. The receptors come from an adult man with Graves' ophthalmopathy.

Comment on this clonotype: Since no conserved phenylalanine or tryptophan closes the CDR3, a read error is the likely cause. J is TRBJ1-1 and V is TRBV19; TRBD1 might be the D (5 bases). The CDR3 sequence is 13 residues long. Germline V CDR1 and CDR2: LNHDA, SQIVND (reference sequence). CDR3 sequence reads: CSSRAGRLTEAFY. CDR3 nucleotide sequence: TGTTCCAGCAGGGCCGGACGGTTAACTGAAGCTTTCTAT.

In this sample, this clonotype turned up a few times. The CDR3 bases are TGCGCCAGCAGCCTAATGACCTCGGGGAACACTGAAGCTTTCTTT. Translation gives CASSLMTSGNTEAFF. This rearrangement joins TRBV5-1 to TRBJ1-1; D is unresolved. This CDR3 has 15 residues. The V end lost 4 bases, the J end lost 1 base, and 14 bases lay between the germline ends. In germline, CDR1 is SGHRS, CDR2 YFSETQ.

DNA of the CDR3: TGTGCCAGCAGTCACAACCGGGACGGTAATTCACCCCTCCACTTT. Translation: CASSHNRDGNSPLHF. This chain links TRBV27 with TRBJ1-6, with D maybe TRBD1 (5 bases). The CDR3 is 15 residues long. Germline V gene data show CDR1 as MNHEY and CDR2 as SMNVEV (reference sequence). Between the trimmed V and J ends, which lost 5 bases and 6 bases, there was a span of 14 bases.

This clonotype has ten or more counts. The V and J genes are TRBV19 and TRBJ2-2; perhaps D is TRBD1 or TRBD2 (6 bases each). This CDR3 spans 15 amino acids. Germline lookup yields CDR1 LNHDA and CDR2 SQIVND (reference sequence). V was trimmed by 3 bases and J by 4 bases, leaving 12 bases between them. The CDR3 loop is CASSIFGGVTGELFF. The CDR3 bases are TGTGCCAGTAGTATCTTCGGGGGCGTCACCGGGGAGCTGTTTTTT.

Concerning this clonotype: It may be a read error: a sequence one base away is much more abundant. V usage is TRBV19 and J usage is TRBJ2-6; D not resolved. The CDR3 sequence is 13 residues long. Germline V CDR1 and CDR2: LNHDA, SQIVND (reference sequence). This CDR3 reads CAGSIGGANVLTF. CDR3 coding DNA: TGTGCCGGTAGTATAGGAGGGGCCAACGTCCTGACTTTC. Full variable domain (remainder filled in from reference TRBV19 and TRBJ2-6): DGGITQSPKYLFRKEGQNVTLSCEQNLNHDAMYWYRQDPGQGLRLIYYSQIVNDFQKGDIAEGYSVSREKKESFPLTVTSAQKNPTAFYLCAGSIGGANVLTFGAGSRLTVL.

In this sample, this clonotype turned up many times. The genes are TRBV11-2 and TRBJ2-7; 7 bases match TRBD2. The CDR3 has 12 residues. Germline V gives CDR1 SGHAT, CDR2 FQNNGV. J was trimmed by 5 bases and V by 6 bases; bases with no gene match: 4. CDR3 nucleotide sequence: TGTGCCAGCAGACGCGGGGGAGACGAGCAGTACTTC. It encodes CASRRGGDEQYF.

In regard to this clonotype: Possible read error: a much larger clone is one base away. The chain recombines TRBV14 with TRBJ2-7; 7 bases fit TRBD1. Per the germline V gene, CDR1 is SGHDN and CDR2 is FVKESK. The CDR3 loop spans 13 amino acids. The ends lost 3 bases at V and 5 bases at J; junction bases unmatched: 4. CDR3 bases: TGTGCCAGCAGCCACGACAGGGTCGACGAGCAGTACTTC. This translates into CASSHDRVDEQYF.

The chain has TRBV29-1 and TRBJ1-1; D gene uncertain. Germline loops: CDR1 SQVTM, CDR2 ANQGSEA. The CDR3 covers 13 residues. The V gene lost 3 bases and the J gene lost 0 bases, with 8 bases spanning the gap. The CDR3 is CSVERRMNTEAFF. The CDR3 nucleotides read TGCAGCGTTGAGAGGCGGATGAACACTGAAGCTTTCTTT.

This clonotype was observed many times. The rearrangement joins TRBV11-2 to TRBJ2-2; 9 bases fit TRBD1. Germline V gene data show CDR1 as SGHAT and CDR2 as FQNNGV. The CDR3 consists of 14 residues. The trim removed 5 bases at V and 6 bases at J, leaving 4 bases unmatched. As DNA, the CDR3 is TGTGCCAGCAGCCGCGACAGGGGGGCCGGGGAGCTGTTTTTT. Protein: CASSRDRGAGELFF.

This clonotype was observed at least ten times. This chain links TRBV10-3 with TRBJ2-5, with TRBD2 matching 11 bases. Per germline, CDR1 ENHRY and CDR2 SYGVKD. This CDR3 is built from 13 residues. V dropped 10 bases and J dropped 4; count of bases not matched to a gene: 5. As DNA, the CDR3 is TGTGCCACGAGGGGGACTAGCGGAGAGACCCAGTACTTC. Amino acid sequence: CATRGTSGETQYF.

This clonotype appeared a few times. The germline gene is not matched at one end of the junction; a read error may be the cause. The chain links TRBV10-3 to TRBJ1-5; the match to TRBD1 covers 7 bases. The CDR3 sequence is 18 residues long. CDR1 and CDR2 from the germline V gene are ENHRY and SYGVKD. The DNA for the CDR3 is TGTGCCAGCAGTGGAAGGGGGGGACAGACCTATAGCAATCAGCCCCAGCATTTT. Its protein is CASSGRGGQTYSNQPQHF.

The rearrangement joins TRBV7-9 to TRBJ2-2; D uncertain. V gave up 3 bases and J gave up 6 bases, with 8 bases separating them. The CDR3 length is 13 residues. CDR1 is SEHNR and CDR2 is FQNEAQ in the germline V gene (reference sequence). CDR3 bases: TGTGCCAGCAGCTTTACGCAATCCGGGGAGCTGTTTTTT. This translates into CASSFTQSGELFF. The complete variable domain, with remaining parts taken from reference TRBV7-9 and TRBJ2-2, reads DTGVSQNPRHKITKRGQNVTFRCDPISEHNRLYWYRQTLGQGPEFLTYFQNEAQLEKSRLLSDRFSAERPKGSFSTLEIQRTEQGDSAMYLCASSFTQSGELFFGEGSRLTVL.

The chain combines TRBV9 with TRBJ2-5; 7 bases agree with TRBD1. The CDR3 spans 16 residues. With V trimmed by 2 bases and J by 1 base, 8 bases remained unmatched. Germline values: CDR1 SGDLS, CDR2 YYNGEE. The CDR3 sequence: CASSVTGRQGQETQYF. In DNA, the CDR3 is TGTGCCAGCAGCGTGACGGGGAGACAGGGCCAAGAGACCCAGTACTTC.

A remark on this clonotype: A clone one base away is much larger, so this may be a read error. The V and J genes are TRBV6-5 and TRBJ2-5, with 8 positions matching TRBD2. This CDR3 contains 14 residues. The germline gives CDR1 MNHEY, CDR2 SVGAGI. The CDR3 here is CVSSYSGGHETQYF. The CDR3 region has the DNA TGTGTCAGCAGTTACTCGGGGGGGCACGAGACCCAGTACTTC.